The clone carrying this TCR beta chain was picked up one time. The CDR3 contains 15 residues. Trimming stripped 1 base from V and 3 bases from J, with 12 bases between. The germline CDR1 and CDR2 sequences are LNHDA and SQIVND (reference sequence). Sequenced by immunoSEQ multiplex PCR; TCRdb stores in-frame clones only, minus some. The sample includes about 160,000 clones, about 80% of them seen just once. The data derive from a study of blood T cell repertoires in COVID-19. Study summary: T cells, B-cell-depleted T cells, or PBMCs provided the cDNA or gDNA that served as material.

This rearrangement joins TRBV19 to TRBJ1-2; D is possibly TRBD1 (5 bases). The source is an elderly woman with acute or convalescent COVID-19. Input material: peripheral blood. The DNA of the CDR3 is TGTGCCAGTAGTATAGGGGCAGGCAGGGACTATGGCTACACCTTC. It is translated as CASSIGAGRDYGYTF.